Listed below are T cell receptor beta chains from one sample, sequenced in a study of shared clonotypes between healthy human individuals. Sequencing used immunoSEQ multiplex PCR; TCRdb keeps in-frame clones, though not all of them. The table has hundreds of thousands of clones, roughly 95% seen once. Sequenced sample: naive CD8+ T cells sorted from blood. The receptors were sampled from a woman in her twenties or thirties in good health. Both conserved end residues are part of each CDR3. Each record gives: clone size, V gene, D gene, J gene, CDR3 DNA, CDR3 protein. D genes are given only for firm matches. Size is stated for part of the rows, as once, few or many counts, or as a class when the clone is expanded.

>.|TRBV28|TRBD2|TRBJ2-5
TGTGCCAGCAAGGTGACTAACAGAGCGGGGCGACAAGAGACCCAGTACTTC
CASKVTNRAGRQETQYF
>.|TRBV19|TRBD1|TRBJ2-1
TGTGCCAGTAGTATCGGACAGGCAAACTACAATGAGCAGTTCTTC
CASSIGQANYNEQFF
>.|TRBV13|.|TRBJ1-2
TGTGCCAGCAGCACTTCTCGGGCATTGATTTATGGCTACACCTTC
CASSTSRALIYGYTF
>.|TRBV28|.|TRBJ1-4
TGTGCCAGCAGCCGAACTTGGAGTGGTGAAAAACTGTTTTTT
CASSRTWSGEKLFF
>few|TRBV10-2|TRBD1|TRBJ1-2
TGCGCCAGCAGTGAGGATGGGACAGACTACTACTATGGCTACACCTTC
CASSEDGTDYYYGYTF
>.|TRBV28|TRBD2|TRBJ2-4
TGTGCCAGCAGTTCCCGACTAGCGGGATGGGTAGGACAAAACATTCAGTACTTC
CASSSRLAGWVGQNIQYF
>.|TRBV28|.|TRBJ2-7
TGTGCCAGCAGTTTTCTCTACGAGCAGTACTTC
CASSFLYEQYF
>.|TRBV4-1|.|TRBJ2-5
TGCGCCAGCAGCATGGGGACCGGGCAGACCCAGTACTTC
CASSMGTGQTQYF
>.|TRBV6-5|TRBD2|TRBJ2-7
TGTGCCAGCAGTTCTAGCGGGAGCGGCGAGCAGTACTTC
CASSSSGSGEQYF
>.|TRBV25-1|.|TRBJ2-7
TGTGCCAGCGGTCCCGAGCAGTACTTC
CASGPEQYF
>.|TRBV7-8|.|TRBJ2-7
TGTGCCAGCAGCTTATCAGGGGTTTACTACGAGCAGTACTTC
CASSLSGVYYEQYF
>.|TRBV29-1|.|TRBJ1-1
TGCAGCGTTGAACCAGTGGAGAACACTGAAGCTTTCTTT
CSVEPVENTEAFF
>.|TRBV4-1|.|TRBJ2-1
TGCGCCAGCAGCCAAGCTGTAGGAAGGAGATACAATGAGCAGTTCTTC
CASSQAVGRRYNEQFF
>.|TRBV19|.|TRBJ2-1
TGTGCCAGTGGATCAGGTGAGCAGTTCTTC
CASGSGEQFF
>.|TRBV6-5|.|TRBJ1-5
TGTGCCGGCAGTTACTCCGGGGAAAGCAATCAGCCCCAGCATTTT
CAGSYSGESNQPQHF
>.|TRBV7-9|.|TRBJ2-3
TGTGCCAGCAACGTCAAGGTAGATACGCAGTATTTT
CASNVKVDTQYF
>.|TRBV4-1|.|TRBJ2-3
TGCGCCAGCAGCCAACCCTACACAGATACGCAGTATTTT
CASSQPYTDTQYF
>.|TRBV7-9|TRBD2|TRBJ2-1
TGTGCCAGCAGCAGGACTAGCGGCCACTACAATGAGCAGTTCTTC
CASSRTSGHYNEQFF
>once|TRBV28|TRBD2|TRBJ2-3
TGTGCCAGCAGTGCTGACCACTGGGGGGAGGGCCAGACAGATACGCAGTATTTT
CASSADHWGEGQTDTQYF
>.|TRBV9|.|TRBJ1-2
TGTGCCAGCAGCCCAACCGGTGGGGCGCAAGGCTACACCTTC
CASSPTGGAQGYTF
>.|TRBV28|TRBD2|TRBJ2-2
TGTGCCAGCAGTCCCTATAGCGGGAGGTACGGGGAGCTGTTTTTT
CASSPYSGRYGELFF
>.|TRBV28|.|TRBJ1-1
TGTGCCAGCAGTTTAAGGAGCCGCGAAGAAGCTTTCTTT
CASSLRSREEAFF
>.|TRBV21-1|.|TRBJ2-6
TGTGGGGGACAGAGCGACTCTGGGGCCAACGTCCTGACTTTC
CGGQSDSGANVLTF
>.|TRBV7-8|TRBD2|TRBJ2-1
TGTGCCAGCAGCTTCCTCCGCGGGGGCAATGAGCAGTTCTTC
CASSFLRGGNEQFF
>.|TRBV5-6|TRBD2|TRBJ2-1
TGTGCCAGCAGCTTGGAGCCGGGACTAGACAATGAGCAGTTCTTC
CASSLEPGLDNEQFF
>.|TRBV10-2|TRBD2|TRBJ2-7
TGCGCCACGGGGGAGGGAGGCGAGCAGTACTTC
CATGEGGEQYF
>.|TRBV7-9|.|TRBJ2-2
TGTGCCAGCAGCTTATCCAGTAGGGGGGGCGGGGAGCTGTTTTTT
CASSLSSRGGGELFF
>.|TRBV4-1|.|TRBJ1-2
TGCGCCAGCAGCCAAGAGAACAGTAACTATGGCTACACCTTC
CASSQENSNYGYTF
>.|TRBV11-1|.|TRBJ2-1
TGTGCCAGCAGCCTTACAGGCCACGAGCAGTTCTTC
CASSLTGHEQFF
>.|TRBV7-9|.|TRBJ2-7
TGTGCCAGCAGCGTATCATTAAGGGAGCAGTACTTC
CASSVSLREQYF
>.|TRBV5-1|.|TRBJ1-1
TGCGCCAGCAGCGTGGACAGAGCGACCAATGAAGCTTTCTTT
CASSVDRATNEAFF
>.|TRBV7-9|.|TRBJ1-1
TGTGCCAGCAGCTTAGACACTGAAGCTTTCTTT
CASSLDTEAFF
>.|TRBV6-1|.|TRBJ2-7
TGTGCCAGCAGTGAACGGGGGTACGAGCAGTACTTC
CASSERGYEQYF
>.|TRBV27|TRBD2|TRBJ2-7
TGTGCCAGCAGTTTAACTAGCGGGAGAATTTACGAGCAGTACTTC
CASSLTSGRIYEQYF
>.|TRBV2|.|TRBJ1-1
TGTGCCAGCAGTAAGTACACTGAAGCTTTCTTT
CASSKYTEAFF
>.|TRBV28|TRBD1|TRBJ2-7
TGTGCCAGCAGTTGGACAGGAATGGACTACGAGCAGTACTTC
CASSWTGMDYEQYF
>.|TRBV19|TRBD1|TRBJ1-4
TGTGCTAGTAGTATAGACAGGGAGGGAGAAAAAGAAAAACTGTTTTTT
CASSIDREGEKEKLFF
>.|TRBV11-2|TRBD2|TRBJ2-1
TGTGCCAGCAGCTTTGGGACTAGCAGAATTGAGCAGTTCTTC
CASSFGTSRIEQFF
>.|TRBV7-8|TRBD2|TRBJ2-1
TGTGCCAGCAGCCCCAATAGCGGGAGGGGCAATGAGCAGTTCTTC
CASSPNSGRGNEQFF
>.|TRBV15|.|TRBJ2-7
TGTGCCACCAGCAGAGATATCGGGACGTCCTCACACGAGCAGTACTTC
CATSRDIGTSSHEQYF
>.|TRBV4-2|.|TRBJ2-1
TGTGCCAGCAGCCAAGCTGGAGGTACCTACAATGAGCAGTTCTTC
CASSQAGGTYNEQFF
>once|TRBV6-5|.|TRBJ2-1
TGTGCCAGCAGTTATTTTCCGTCAGATGAGCAGTTCTTC
CASSYFPSDEQFF
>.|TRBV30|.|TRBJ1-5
TGTGCCTGGGGGGCCCAAGGGGAACAGCCCCAGCATTTT
CAWGAQGEQPQHF
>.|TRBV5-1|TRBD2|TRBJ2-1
TGCGCCAGCAGGCTCAGGACTAGCGGGAGTTTTGAGCAGTTCTTC
CASRLRTSGSFEQFF
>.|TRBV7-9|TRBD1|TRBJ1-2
TGTGCCAGCAGCTTTACAGGGGGCTCCGATGGCTACACCTTC
CASSFTGGSDGYTF
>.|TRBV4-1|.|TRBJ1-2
TGCGCCAGCAGCCAAGTGCCGGGGTCTAACTATGGCTACACCTTC
CASSQVPGSNYGYTF